One sample yielded the 12 T cell receptor beta chains listed below, sequenced in a study of technical replicates of blood from a few donors. The method was immunoSEQ multiplex PCR; TCRdb's version includes in-frame clones alone and lacks a portion of them. The data show under 95,000 clones, 95% seen once. Sequences were obtained from T cells isolated from PBMCs. All receptors derive from a human donor in good health.

Here the CDR3 reads CASSTNNRDSFSGANVLTF. Here the CDR3 DNA reads TGTGCCAGCAGTACAAACAACCGGGACAGCTTCTCTGGGGCCAACGTCCTGACTTTC. The chain has TRBV28 and TRBJ2-6; 7 nucleotides line up with TRBD1. V was clipped by 5 bases and J by 0 bases; unmatched bases: 13. The CDR3 spans 19 residues. Germline V gives CDR1 MDHEN, CDR2 SYDVKM.

This chain uses TRBV18 with TRBJ2-7, with 8 bases that match TRBD2. The V segment lost 6 bases and the J segment 9 bases; nucleotides outside the gene matches: 28. Germline CDR1 is KGHSH and CDR2 is LQKENI. The CDR3 runs to 19 residues. The CDR3 loop is CASSPIAPRAGGSTVGQYF. CDR3 nucleotides: TGTGCCAGCTCTCCCATCGCCCCTAGGGCGGGGGGTTCTACCGTGGGGCAGTACTTC.

The V call is TRBV1, the J call TRBJ2-1; the DNA was not compared with TRBD2, the D call given in the table. TRBV1 corresponds to a pseudogene. The CDR3 covers 16 residues. DNA of the CDR3: TGCACCAGCAGCCAGACTAGCTACAAGCCCTACAATGAGCAGTTCTTC. Translated: CTSSQTSYKPYNEQFF.

The chain is built from TRBV5-1 and TRBJ2-1; 9 bases are a match to TRBD1. The length of the CDR3 is 13 residues. With 3 bases clipped from V and 9 bases from J, the junction kept 4 bases outside the gene matches. The V gene's germline CDR1 is SGHRS and CDR2 YFSETQ. As DNA, the CDR3 is TGCGCCAGCAGCTCGGACAGGGGTGGTGAGCAGTTCTTC. Protein sequence: CASSSDRGGEQFF. Looking up the rest from reference TRBV5-1 and TRBJ2-1 gives the full variable domain: KAGVTQTPRYLIKTRGQQVTLSCSPISGHRSVSWYQQTPGQGLQFLFEYFSETQRNKGNFPGRFSGRQFSNSRSEMNVSTLELGDSALYLCASSSDRGGEQFFGPGTRLTVL.

This rearrangement joins TRBV13 to TRBJ2-5; 14 bases map to TRBD2. Per germline, CDR1 PRHDT and CDR2 FYEKMQ (reference sequence). The CDR3 contains 15 residues. Trimming removed 3 bases from V and 8 bases from J; junction bases left unmatched: 5. The DNA of the CDR3 is TGTGCCAGCAGCTTGGGGACTAGCGGGAGCTCCACCCAGTACTTC. Protein: CASSLGTSGSSTQYF.

The gene calls are TRBV9 and TRBJ1-1; 8 bases line up with TRBD1. Germline CDR1 reads SGDLS; CDR2 reads YYNGEE. This CDR3 spans 14 amino acids. Germline trimming cut 0 bases from V and 7 bases from J; bases unmatched to any gene: 5. CDR3 amino acids: CASSVAGTGVEAFF. The CDR3 DNA reads TGTGCCAGCAGCGTAGCCGGGACAGGAGTTGAAGCTTTCTTT.

This chain links TRBV19 with TRBJ1-1; D is unresolved. The germline V gene has CDR1 LNHDA and CDR2 SQIVND (reference sequence). This CDR3 region has 12 residues. V was clipped by 7 bases and J by 5 bases, with 11 bases between them. Written as DNA, the CDR3 is TGTGCCAGTAATCGGGTTGGGACTGAAGCTTTCTTT. Translating gives CASNRVGTEAFF. The whole variable domain, filled in from reference TRBV19 and TRBJ1-1, reads DGGITQSPKYLFRKEGQNVTLSCEQNLNHDAMYWYRQDPGQGLRLIYYSQIVNDFQKGDIAEGYSVSREKKESFPLTVTSAQKNPTAFYLCASNRVGTEAFFGQGTRLTVV.

V is TRBV5-1 and J is TRBJ2-1; 8 bases are shared with TRBD1. CDR3 length: 15 amino acids. Germline loops: CDR1 SGHRS, CDR2 YFSETQ. V lost 7 bases and J lost 1; bases outside the gene matches: 7. The CDR3 bases are TGCGCCAGCGGGACCGGGGACAGGTCCTACAATGAGCAGTTCTTC. Translation: CASGTGDRSYNEQFF.

The rearrangement uses TRBV10-3 and TRBJ1-1; weak D call: TRBD1 (6 bases). This CDR3 is built from 15 residues. The V gene's germline CDR1 is ENHRY and CDR2 SYGVKD. V was cut by 3 bases and J by 4 bases, with 15 bases left in between. CDR3 in DNA: TGTGCCATCAGTGACCCTGCGCAGGGGACCACTGAAGCTTTCTTT. Amino acids: CAISDPAQGTTEAFF.

This sequence joins TRBV10-1 and TRBJ2-2, with D maybe TRBD1 (5 bases). The ends were cut back, 4 bases at V and 1 base at J, with 10 bases in the middle. The CDR3 runs to 15 residues. CDR1 and CDR2 from the germline V gene are WNHNN and SYGVQD (reference sequence). The CDR3 nucleotides are TGCGCCAGCAGTGCGAGGCAGGGGAACACCGGGGAGCTGTTTTTT. This translates into CASSARQGNTGELFF.

This rearrangement joins TRBV28 to TRBJ1-2; 7 bases line up with TRBD1. The CDR3 loop spans 14 amino acids. The V gene end was trimmed by 2 bases and the J gene end by 4 bases; junction bases not matched to a gene: 4. Germline values: CDR1 MDHEN, CDR2 SYDVKM. For the CDR3, the DNA is TGTGCCAGCAGTTTAACAGGGGCCTTCTATGGCTACACCTTC. This sequence encodes CASSLTGAFYGYTF.

The chain recombines TRBV7-2 with TRBJ1-2, with 9 bases aligning to TRBD1. Germline V gives CDR1 SGHTA, CDR2 FQGNSA. The CDR3 runs 15 residues. Trimming at V came to 5 bases and at J to 2 bases, leaving 6 bases not matched to a gene. The CDR3 DNA sequence: TGTGCCAGCAGCCCCTCTGGGACAGGGAACTATGGCTACACCTTC. It is translated as CASSPSGTGNYGYTF.